This T cell receptor (beta chain) is from a study of blood T cell repertoires in COVID-19. The table came from immunoSEQ multiplex PCR; TCRdb's copy has only in-frame clones and leaves some out. The data show tens of thousands of clones, 87% seen once. Per the germline V gene, CDR1 is MRHNA and CDR2 is SNTAGT. Trimming cost V 3 bases and J 3 bases; bases outside gene matches: 6. The CDR3 contains 16 residues. V and J are TRBV6-4 and TRBJ2-3, with TRBD2 matching over 10 bases. Sequencing was performed on peripheral blood. The TCR sequence derives from a human donor in a cohort sampled during active COVID-19. The CDR3 loop reads CASSERAGGETDTQYF. The CDR3 nucleotides are TGTGCCAGCAGTGAGAGAGCGGGAGGGGAAACAGATACGCAGTATTTT.